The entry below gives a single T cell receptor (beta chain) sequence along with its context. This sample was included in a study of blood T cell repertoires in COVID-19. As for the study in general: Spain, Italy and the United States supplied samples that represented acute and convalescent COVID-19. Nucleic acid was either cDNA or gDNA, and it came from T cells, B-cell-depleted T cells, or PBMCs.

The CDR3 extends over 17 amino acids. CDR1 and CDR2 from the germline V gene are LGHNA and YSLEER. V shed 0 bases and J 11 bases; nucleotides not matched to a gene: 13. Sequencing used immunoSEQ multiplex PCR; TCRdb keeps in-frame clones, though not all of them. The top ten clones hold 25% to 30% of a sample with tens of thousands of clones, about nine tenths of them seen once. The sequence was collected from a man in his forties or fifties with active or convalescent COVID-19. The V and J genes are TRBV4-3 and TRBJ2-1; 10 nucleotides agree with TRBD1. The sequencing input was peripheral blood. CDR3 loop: CASSQDWRDRGFAKQFF. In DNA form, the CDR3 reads TGCGCCAGCAGCCAAGATTGGCGGGACAGGGGCTTTGCTAAGCAGTTCTTC.